This T cell receptor (beta chain) came from a study of blood T cell repertoires in COVID-19. Participants' own reports of clinical history determined their cohort assignment. The germline CDR1 and CDR2 sequences are ENHRY and SYGVKD. V was shortened by 4 bases and J by 3 bases, with 12 bases between the two germline ends. CDR3 length: 14 residues. This clone was seen many times. Measured with immunoSEQ multiplex PCR; TCRdb has only the in-frame clones, and not every one. Of some 180,000 clones in the sample, approximately 80% are singletons; the top ten hold approximately 15%. The sequenced sample consisted of PBMCs or T cells enriched from blood (not recorded which). This chain uses TRBV10-3 with TRBJ1-2; D possibly corresponds to TRBD1 (5 bases). This receptor was obtained from a man in his fifties or sixties who had been exposed to COVID-19. In DNA form, the CDR3 reads TGTGCCATCAGTGTTACGGGGGAGGACTATGGCTACACCTTC. Translating it yields CAISVTGEDYGYTF.